What follows are 28 T cell receptor beta chains derived from one specimen sequenced in a study of T cell responses to AZD1222 COVID-19 vaccine. Profiling relied on immunoSEQ multiplex PCR, and the TCRdb table lists in-frame clones only, not all of them. Of 85,000 to 130,000 clones listed, about 90% are singletons. The source was peripheral blood, collected 28 days after the second AZD1222 dose. These receptor sequences come from an adult who received the AZD1222 COVID-19 vaccine.

The chain employs TRBV7-6 and TRBJ2-7, with 7 positions matching TRBD1. J gave up 0 bases and V 5 bases, and 7 bases lay outside the gene matches. This CDR3 spans 15 amino acids. CDR1 and CDR2 (germline): SGHVS, FNYEAQ. Here the CDR3 reads CASSQPGQNSYEQYF. CDR3 DNA: TGTGCCAGCAGCCAACCGGGACAGAACTCCTACGAGCAGTACTTC.

The rearrangement uses TRBV29-1 and TRBJ2-2; D gene unclear. The CDR3 extends over 15 amino acids. CDR1 is SQVTM, CDR2 ANQGSEA, per germline. The V gene lost 0 bases and the J gene lost 0 bases, with 8 bases spanning the gap. DNA of the CDR3: TGCAGCGTTGAAGAAAGGGTTACGAACACCGGGGAGCTGTTTTTT. It encodes CSVEERVTNTGELFF.

This clone was observed a single time. The chain couples TRBV13 to TRBJ1-2; 7 nucleotides line up with TRBD1. The germline V gene encodes CDR1 PRHDT and CDR2 FYEKMQ (reference sequence). Losses at the gene ends were 0 bases for V and 8 bases for J; bases not matched to a gene: 6. This CDR3 has 14 residues. CDR3: CASSLGQGYPGYTF. CDR3 bases: TGTGCCAGCAGCTTAGGACAGGGGTACCCCGGCTACACCTTC.

The rearrangement joins TRBV6-4 to TRBJ1-6; TRBD1 aligns across 7 bases. Germline assignment: CDR1 MRHNA and CDR2 SNTAGT. The CDR3 contains 15 residues. V gave up 3 bases and J gave up 14 bases; unmatched junction bases: 13. In nucleotides, the CDR3 is TGTGCCAGCAGTGATTATTGGGACAGTATTATATCCCTCCACTTT. This translates into CASSDYWDSIISLHF.

This rearrangement joins TRBV19 to TRBJ1-1; 8 bases map to TRBD1. Germline V gene sequence: CDR1 LNHDA, CDR2 SQIVND (reference sequence). The CDR3 runs to 13 residues. V shed 7 bases and J 6 bases; nucleotides not matched to a gene: 7. The CDR3 sequence: CASTVQGGAEAFF. In nucleotides, the CDR3 is TGTGCCAGTACCGTACAGGGGGGAGCTGAAGCTTTCTTT.

This chain joins TRBV6-5 and TRBJ1-2; 7 nucleotides align to TRBD1. Germline loops: CDR1 MNHEY, CDR2 SVGAGI. This CDR3 region has 14 residues. V lost 6 bases to trimming and J lost 0 bases; unmatched junction nucleotides: 4. The CDR3 loop is CASSPRGSNYGYTF. The CDR3 bases are TGTGCCAGCAGCCCCAGGGGGTCTAACTATGGCTACACCTTC.

The chain employs TRBV27 and TRBJ1-2, with a weak D call TRBD1 (6 bases). This CDR3 contains 13 residues. V lost 2 bases and J lost 8, with 12 bases in between. Germline CDR1 and CDR2: MNHEY and SMNVEV (reference sequence). The CDR3 is CASSLRSGEGYTF. As DNA, the CDR3 is TGTGCCAGCAGTTTAAGGTCAGGGGAGGGCTACACCTTC.

The V call is TRBV24-1, the J call TRBJ2-1; tentative D call: TRBD2 (6 bases). V gave up 4 bases and J gave up 6 bases, with 12 bases separating them. Per germline, CDR1 KGHDR and CDR2 SFDVKD. The CDR3 sequence is 14 residues long. The CDR3 bases are TGTGCCACCAGTGACACGGGACTTTCCAATGAGCAGTTCTTC. This gives the protein CATSDTGLSNEQFF.

The genes are TRBV18 and TRBJ1-2; TRBD1 might be the D (6 bases). The CDR3 sequence is 15 residues long. CDR1 is KGHSH and CDR2 is LQKENI in the germline V gene. Trimming took off 3 bases at V and 3 bases at J, with 14 bases between the two ends. For the CDR3, the DNA is TGTGCCAGCTCACCCCGGGACACCCCTCACTATGGCTACACCTTC. Its protein is CASSPRDTPHYGYTF.

This clone was seen just once. The rearrangement joins TRBV6-2 or TRBV6-3 to TRBJ1-2; no clear D. This CDR3 has 14 amino acids. Per germline, CDR1 MNHEY and CDR2 SVGEGT. The V end lost 6 bases, the J end lost 6 bases, and 17 bases lay between the germline ends. CDR3 amino acids: CASSPVKRTDGYTF. The CDR3 DNA follows: TGTGCCAGCAGCCCCGTAAAGAGGACGGATGGCTACACCTTC.

The chain joins TRBV2 to TRBJ2-4; D is unresolved. The V gene lost 2 bases and the J gene lost 9 bases, with 11 bases spanning the gap. The CDR3 is 13 residues long. Per germline, CDR1 SNHLY and CDR2 FYNNEI. The CDR3 protein is CASSEFVGGIQYF. The CDR3 coding sequence is TGTGCCAGCAGTGAATTTGTGGGTGGCATTCAGTACTTC.

Remarks on this clone: This specimen includes other DNA sequences encoding the same CDR3. This chain joins TRBV5-4 and TRBJ1-1; tentatively, D is TRBD1 (6 bases). CDR3 length equals 13 residues. Trimming cost V 2 bases and J 5 bases, with 10 bases left between them. In germline, CDR1 is SGHNT, CDR2 YYREEE (reference sequence). Here the CDR3 reads CASSLGGRTEAFF. CDR3 DNA: TGTGCCAGCAGCTTAGGGGGTAGGACTGAAGCTTTCTTT.

The rearrangement uses TRBV7-9 and TRBJ2-5; TRBD1 matches at 8 bases. Per the germline V gene, CDR1 is SEHNR and CDR2 is FQNEAQ (reference sequence). Trimming took 8 bases from V and 3 from J; bases not matched to a gene: 8. CDR3 length: 14 residues. The CDR3 region has the DNA TGTGCCAGCGCAACAGGGGGAGGAAAAGAGACCCAGTACTTC. The encoded protein is CASATGGGKETQYF.

The chain is built from TRBV21-1 and TRBJ1-1; the table assigns TRBD1, which was not confirmed against the DNA. TRBV21-1 is marked as a pseudogene. The CDR3 loop spans 17 amino acids. The CDR3 nucleotides are TGTGCCAGCAGCAGCCCGACAGGGGCCACCGGGGACACTGAAGCTTTCTTT. Amino acids: CASSSPTGATGDTEAFF.

The chain is built from TRBV28 and TRBJ1-1; D may be TRBD1 (5 bases). Germline loops: CDR1 MDHEN, CDR2 SYDVKM. V dropped 5 bases and J dropped 10 bases, with 14 bases sitting between them. The CDR3 is made up of 12 amino acids. As DNA, the CDR3 is TGTGCCAGCAGTCCACCGACAGAGGGAGCTTTCTTT. Protein sequence: CASSPPTEGAFF. Full variable domain (remainder filled in from reference TRBV28 and TRBJ1-1): DVKVTQSSRYLVKRTGEKVFLECVQDMDHENMFWYRQDPGLGLRLIYFSYDVKMKEKGDIPEGYSVSREKKERFSLILESASTNQTSMYLCASSPPTEGAFFGQGTRLTVV.

This clone was found once. The gene calls are TRBV5-1 and TRBJ1-2; 7 bases align to TRBD1. Germline assignment: CDR1 SGHRS and CDR2 YFSETQ. The junction had 6 bases not matched to a gene; V was cut back by 4 bases and J by 0 bases. This CDR3 spans 15 amino acids. The CDR3 nucleotides are TGCGCCAGCAGCGAACAGGGGCAAGCTAACTATGGCTACACCTTC. Protein product: CASSEQGQANYGYTF.

This rearrangement joins TRBV3-1 (or the pseudogene TRBV3-2) to TRBJ2-5; D ambiguous. The CDR3 covers 17 residues. Germline lookup yields CDR1 LGHDT and CDR2 YNNKEL (reference sequence). V lost 4 bases and J lost 3, with 21 bases in between. CDR3 sequence reads: CASSPRGSLSWKETQYF. CDR3 DNA: TGTGCCAGCAGCCCCCGTGGCAGCTTATCTTGGAAAGAGACCCAGTACTTC.

The sample holds a few counts of this clone. The chain is built from TRBV7-9 and TRBJ2-5; 9 positions agree with TRBD1. CDR1 SEHNR and CDR2 FQNEAQ come from the germline V gene (reference sequence). Trimming at V came to 3 bases and at J to 5 bases, leaving 10 bases not matched to a gene. The CDR3 is 16 amino acids. The CDR3 spells CASSLEDRGIIETQYF. In DNA form, the CDR3 reads TGTGCCAGCAGCTTGGAGGACAGGGGAATTATTGAGACCCAGTACTTC.

This chain joins TRBV7-9 and TRBJ1-1; the D is unclear. V was pared by 4 bases and J by 1 base, with 13 bases between. Germline V lookup: CDR1 SEHNR, CDR2 FQNEAQ (reference sequence). The CDR3 covers 15 residues. The CDR3 sequence: CASSSHSSRNTEAFF. CDR3 sequence (DNA): TGTGCCAGCAGCTCACACAGTTCTAGGAACACTGAAGCTTTCTTT.

The V gene is TRBV6-5, the J gene TRBJ1-5; D ambiguous. Germline V lookup: CDR1 MNHEY, CDR2 SVGAGI. The V and J ends lost 2 bases and 2 bases respectively, with 10 bases between them. CDR3 size: 15 residues. Written as DNA, the CDR3 is TGTGCCAGCAGTTACGGTTCAGCTGGCAATCAGCCCCAGCATTTT. It yields the protein CASSYGSAGNQPQHF.

The chain combines TRBV19 with TRBJ1-2, with unresolved D. The ends were cut back, 3 bases at V and 2 bases at J, with 10 bases in the middle. CDR1 is LNHDA, CDR2 SQIVND, per germline (reference sequence). The CDR3 consists of 14 residues. The CDR3 DNA follows: TGTGCCAGTAGTATGAGCAGACGAAACTATGGCTACACCTTC. Translation: CASSMSRRNYGYTF.

In nucleotides, the CDR3 is TGTGCCAGCAGCCAAGACCAGGGGGTCCCGGACGAGCAGTACTTC. Its protein is CASSQDQGVPDEQYF. The V and J genes are TRBV4-2 and TRBJ2-7; 7 nucleotides match TRBD1. J was trimmed by 5 bases and V by 0 bases; bases with no gene match: 7. The CDR3 sequence is 15 residues long. From germline, CDR1 is LGHNA and CDR2 YNFKEQ.

This clone was counted a few times. The chain combines TRBV5-5 with TRBJ1-6, with a tentative D call TRBD1 (6 bases). Germline CDR1 SGHKS, CDR2 YYEKEE (reference sequence). The CDR3 totals 15 residues. V dropped 4 bases and J dropped 8 bases, with 16 bases sitting between them. The CDR3 here is CASSPEGQDYSPLHF. CDR3 nucleotides: TGTGCCAGCAGCCCCGAGGGACAAGACTATTCACCCCTCCACTTT. The full variable domain, completed using reference TRBV5-5 and TRBJ1-6, is DAGVTQSPTHLIKTRGQQVTLRCSPISGHKSVSWYQQVLGQGPQFIFQYYEKEERGRGNFPDRFSARQFPNYSSELNVNALLLGDSALYLCASSPEGQDYSPLHFGNGTRLTVT.

The rearrangement joins TRBV9 to TRBJ2-5; D is possibly TRBD2 (7 bases). V dropped 5 bases and J dropped 4 bases, with 12 bases sitting between them. CDR1 and CDR2 from the germline V gene are SGDLS and YYNGEE. There are 13 residues in the CDR3. For the CDR3, the DNA is TGTGCCAGCAGTGCGGGGGCCCCAGAGACCCAGTACTTC. As protein: CASSAGAPETQYF.

This chain connects TRBV6-6 to TRBJ1-5, with TRBD1 identical over 7 bases. The CDR3 runs to 14 residues. J gave up 6 bases and V 9 bases, and 11 bases lay outside the gene matches. The germline gives CDR1 MNHNY, CDR2 SVGAGI (reference sequence). The CDR3 reads CASRGTVITQPQHF. For the CDR3, the DNA is TGTGCCAGTCGTGGGACAGTGATCACTCAGCCCCAGCATTTT.

The chain couples TRBV27 to TRBJ1-2, with D possibly TRBD1 on 6 matching bases. CDR3 length: 14 residues. The V end lost 0 bases, the J end lost 6 bases, and 11 bases lay between the germline ends. Germline V gene sequence: CDR1 MNHEY, CDR2 SMNVEV (reference sequence). The CDR3 DNA is TGTGCCAGCAGTTTATCGGTCAGGGGAAATGGCTACACCTTC. Translating gives CASSLSVRGNGYTF.

This clone was counted only a few times. The rearrangement joins TRBV12-5 to TRBJ2-1; D unclear. Germline assignment: CDR1 LGHNT and CDR2 FRNRAP. The CDR3 has 15 residues. Trimming left V 5 bases short and J 1 base short, with 12 bases between. This chain's CDR3 is CASGPPGASYNEQFF. The CDR3 nucleotides are TGTGCTAGTGGTCCACCAGGCGCATCCTACAATGAGCAGTTCTTC.

The V call is TRBV4-3, the J call TRBJ1-4; D not certain. CDR3 length: 15 amino acids. The germline V gene has CDR1 LGHNA and CDR2 YSLEER. Trimming removed 4 bases at V and 0 bases at J, with 9 bases between. CDR3 residues: CASSLSMATNEKLFF. The CDR3 bases are TGCGCCAGCAGCCTGTCAATGGCAACTAATGAAAAACTGTTTTTT.